A single sample is the source of the 2 T cell receptor beta chains below, sequenced in a study of OX40 agonist ivuxolimab in advanced cancers. The library was obtained by the immunoSEQ multiplex PCR assay. Held by TCRdb, this immuneACCESS table contains in-frame sequences only and omits some clones. Under half of the omission traces to an unresolved V gene where checked; the cause of the rest is unknown. This sample is represented by around 29,000 clones; approximately 93% of them were singletons. The ten biggest clones cover around 9% of the sample. Sequenced material: CD4+ or CD8+ T cells sorted from blood, taken in a trial of the OX40 agonist ivuxolimab. All receptors derive from an adult with an advanced solid tumor such as melanoma, head and neck, liver or kidney cancer.

This chain uses TRBV11-2 with TRBJ2-3; the match to TRBD2 covers 7 bases. CDR3 length: 15 amino acids. Germline V gene data show CDR1 as SGHAT and CDR2 as FQNNGV. The V gene end was trimmed by 6 bases and the J gene end by 2 bases; junction bases not matched to a gene: 8. This CDR3 is CASRHLADLTDTQYF. CDR3 nucleotides: TGTGCCAGCAGACATCTAGCGGACCTCACAGATACGCAGTATTTT.

The rearrangement joins TRBV7-9 to TRBJ2-5, with 9 bases aligning to TRBD1. Germline trimming cut 5 bases from V and 6 bases from J; bases unmatched to any gene: 10. The length of the CDR3 is 15 residues. Germline CDR1 reads SEHNR; CDR2 reads FQNEAQ (reference sequence). The CDR3 is CASSNPGQGGKTQYF. The DNA of the CDR3 is TGTGCCAGCAGCAACCCGGGACAGGGAGGGAAGACCCAGTACTTC.